This TCR beta chain was observed in a study of cytomegalovirus exposure and HLA in healthy donors (dated by TCRdb to about 2017). Regarding the complete study: In an earlier analysis of fewer than 750 of the donors, about 260 Gb of sequence data and 117 million unique TCR beta sequences from 150 million to 200 million T cells were reported. The study was designed to test whether signatures of past pathogen exposure could be identified by cataloging public T cell receptors. The genetic ancestry cluster associated with self-reported Caucasian donors included 70% to 85% of the 300 to 450 genotyped donors. Across around 400 genotyped donors of the cohort, an average of roughly 230,000 unique TCR beta nucleotide sequences per donor were sequenced, and 15% to 20% of those sequences were non-productive. A separate validation cohort of approximately 120 different subjects was used in addition to the approximately 640-subject first cohort. HLA typing included class I and class II loci at four-digit resolution. A later genetic analysis used genome-wide SNP genotypes for about three fifths of the 666 donors, treating that subset as a discovery cohort. Every discovery cohort repertoire had been produced on one sequencing platform. An early release that covered around 590 HLA-typed donors contained approximately 300 gigabases of sequencing data and 65 million to 100 million unique TCR sequences. In an earlier analysis of several hundred of the donors, high-throughput TCR beta sequencing was used to judge whether each TCR beta V gene segment behaved as functional or pseudogenic. To predict cytomegalovirus infection status, the study combined high-throughput TCR immunosequencing, statistical association of individual TCRs with disease status, and machine learning. Donor age, sex, ethnicity and CMV serostatus were collected together with the repertoire data. About five DR-DQ haplotypes were handled as single units for association and clustering because linkage in the cohort was strong. Typing coverage varied by locus: roughly 629-640 donors for A, B, C, DRB1 and DQB1; under 550 for DQA1; over 600 for DPA1; around 490 for DPB1. Using immunosequencing, the study profiled T cell repertoires from fewer than 700 subjects and related those repertoires to cytomegalovirus serostatus. In the later analysis, no new phenotypic data were used to find candidate immune exposures; instead, reliance was placed on TCR beta sequences and their occurrence across donors. A later analysis re-examined previously published TCR beta repertoires from roughly 650 donors and added high-resolution HLA genotyping to investigate patterns of TCR occurrence.

Spanning cysteine to phenylalanine, the CDR3 consists of 15 amino acids. Of the read, only the CDR3 DNA is kept; its 45 bases are in frame from base 1. After removal of 5 bases from V and 9 bases from J, the junction retains 14 bases not matched to a gene. CDR1 SGHTA and CDR2 FQGNSA were looked up in the germline V gene. The library was generated by the immunoSEQ multiplex PCR assay. For the multiplex PCR, a mixture combining 60 forward primers for TCR Vbeta segments and 13 reverse primers for TCR Jbeta segments was used. Amplification of the CDR3 region of rearranged TCR beta genes was performed with a multiplex PCR assay on genomic DNA. Amplified TCR beta libraries were sequenced as 87-base-pair reads on the Illumina HiSeq System. For the original study's pipeline: A later analysis counted about 82 million unique TCR beta chains across the 500 to 850 repertoires, and 9.5 million to 11 million of these chains were shared by at least two donors. To remove PCR and sequencing errors, raw reads were error-corrected and collapsed into unique sequences using a nearest-neighbor algorithm that merged closely related sequences. V, D and J gene segments were assigned by aligning CDR3 sequences to IMGT reference sequences. For a sequence to be retained, at least a six-nucleotide match to both a V gene segment and a J gene segment was required. Rearrangements were classified as productive when the CDR3 lacked stop codons and remained in frame with V and J, and all other rearrangements were classified as non-productive. Following IMGT convention, CDR3 was defined as the stretch from the second conserved V-encoded cysteine to the conserved J-encoded phenylalanine. The earlier analysis of 500 to 650 of the donors excluded any sequence lacking an unambiguous match to a single V gene segment. In an earlier analysis of a few hundred of the donors, V segments were called functional above 56.7% productive rearrangements and were called segregating when the between-donor standard deviation exceeded 5%. A statistical classification framework was developed to diagnose cytomegalovirus status using the catalog of TCR beta chain sequences. V and J gene assignment, in a later analysis, came from comparing TCR nucleotide sequences with IMGT/GENE-DB human TR gene sequences. A later analysis assigned CDR3 sequences and most-parsimonious VDJ recombination scenarios with the TCRdist pipeline. In a later analysis, each TCR beta chain was defined by its CDR3 amino acid sequence together with its V-gene family, and reads without a unique V-gene family were excluded. As a way to deal with suspected cross-contamination and a sequencing artifact, a later analysis dropped roughly 600 nucleotide sequences that were highly shared and had low generation probability. For each public chain, a later analysis derived a clonal expansion index from normalized ranks of inferred template counts within each repertoire. In a later analysis, generation probabilities were computed with a VDJ recombination model fitted to out-of-frame rearrangements, and the resulting probabilities were checked against IGoR. Hypergeometric tests were used in a later analysis to score TCR-TCR, TCR-HLA and TCR-CMV co-occurrence, with a repertoire-size bias correction applied to the TCR pairs. In a later analysis, false discovery rates were estimated by permuting HLA or CMV assignments 20 times. In a later analysis, co-occurring TCRs were grouped using DBSCAN, with TCRdist sequence similarity added in when clustering inside HLA-allele-positive subsets. Repertoires with fewer than 30,000 or more than 120,000 public chains, plus five repertoires with anomalous nucleotide sharing, were excluded from co-occurrence clustering. TCRdb carries this immuneACCESS record with in-frame sequences only. Its versions omit some clonotypes, under half of them owing to an unresolved V gene in the studies checked, with the rest unexplained. The V and J calls and clone size come from that table; D and trimming were worked out from the DNA. This sample has under 110,000 clones in its table, and approximately 79% of those were observed once. Clones ranked in the top ten supply approximately 3.6% of the sample.

Broad study findings and their caveats: A later analysis found that TCR association rates varied across HLA loci, with DRB1 alleles showing the most associated TCRs and HLA-C alleles the fewest. The cohort was sequenced for TCR beta chains only, and without alpha or paired-chain data the features that could be detected were limited. The study gave a list of 150 to 200 TCR beta chains associated with cytomegalovirus. In a later analysis, about 16,000 TCR beta sequences were associated with specific HLA alleles at a false discovery rate of 0.05. A cluster of highly shared sequence variants was judged likely to represent a technical artifact of the sequencing pipeline. According to a later analysis, most CMV-associated TCR beta chains appeared to be HLA-restricted, and the HLA associations seemed to be driven largely by CMV exposure. Immune exposure information for the cohort was limited to CMV serostatus. In a later analysis, HLA-associated TCR beta chains were found to be more clonally expanded and to have lower generation probabilities than equally common non-associated chains. Correlated functional status among segregating V segments might be attributable to linkage disequilibrium, but an unknown experimental factor could not be ruled out. The classifier was reported to diagnose cytomegalovirus status with high specificity and sensitivity in both the original cohort and the validation cohort. In vitro tests confirmed that three of the cytomegalovirus-associated TCR beta chains recognize cytomegalovirus antigens. The authors suggested that the approach could potentially be extended to other disease states and immunological phenotypes. According to a later genetic analysis, donors in an Asian-associated ancestry cluster had fewer N-insertions in productive TCRs than the roughly 660-donor mean. A later analysis reported that several top co-occurrence clusters appeared linked to parvovirus B19, influenza, CMV and Epstein-Barr virus. When HLA alleles, especially DR and DQ, strongly co-occurred, TCR associations were difficult to assign to individual alleles. Some IMGT-functional V segments, including TRBV6-2 and TRBV6-3, could not be distinguished by the 87-base-pair reads and were therefore excluded. A later genetic analysis associated a missense DCLRE1C variant with V-gene and J-gene trimming of TCR beta chains, and an independent cohort replicated the association. The presence/absence analyses assumed that sequencing depth was roughly uniform across donors, and that assumption may not be true. Because HLA typing was unavailable for some donors at each locus, only the typed subset was used in association tests. A further reported finding was that TCR beta sequences accurately predicted the HLA-A and HLA-B alleles for most subjects in the first cohort. While some public TCRs were present in many individuals, most TCR sequences turned up only very rarely across donors. In an earlier analysis of about 600 of the donors, most TCR beta V segments appeared in productive rearrangements about 87% or about 30% of the time, broadly matching IMGT annotations. Because counts were too low, roughly 16 rarely observed V segments, including chromosome 9 orphons, were left out of the earlier analysis of a few hundred of the donors.

The cohort was made up of around 720 healthy bone marrow donors. All cohort members were sampled while nominally healthy, although unrecorded immune exposures were likely present. The donor was CMV seronegative and was included in the group of a few hundred seronegative cohort members. Every donor gave a peripheral blood sample, and the peripheral blood mononuclear cells from that sample were used for TCR beta sequencing. Genomic DNA extraction from the blood cell samples was performed with the Qiagen DNeasy Blood Extraction Kit. Points on this clone: Its specific antigen is unknown. Base qualities are not recorded, but no much larger clone differs from it by a single base.

The chain uses TRBV7-2 and TRBJ2-5; 8 central nucleotides agree with TRBD1. The sample taken for sequencing was PBMCs. The clonotype originates from a man between 60 and 70 years old in good health and CMV-seronegative. The CDR3 region reads CASSPESGTGGAQYF. The nucleotide sequence reads TGTGCCAGCAGCCCTGAGTCCGGGACAGGTGGGGCCCAGTACTTC. Outside the CDR3, residues come from the reference TRBV7-2 and TRBJ2-5 proteins, so the full variable domain is: GAGVSQSPSNKVTEKGKDVELRCDPISGHTALYWYRQSLGQGLEFLIYFQGNSAPDKSGLPSDRFSAERTGGSVSTLTIQRTQQEDSAVYLCASSPESGTGGAQYFGPGTRLLVL.